This T cell receptor (beta chain) was sequenced during a study of CD8+CD57+ T cells in acquired aplastic anemia. As for the study in general: Recorded DNA amounts for sorted CD4+ and CD8+ cells had an average of approximately 2.9 ug.

This clonotype appeared many times. Its antigen is not identified. Profiles of TCR beta VDJ and CDR3 were generated from a genomic DNA template. TCRdb independently ran MiXCR on the reads; one entry per CDR3 protein. The sample has some 150,000 distinct CDR3 sequences, roughly two fifths seen once. Findings and limits, study-wide: Patients and controls shared 25 to 35 CD8+ CDR3 sequences, which appeared highly expressed in patients and within their immunodominant clones. Simpson's diversity of CD8+ cells was not significantly different in patients compared with controls.

V was clipped by 5 bases and J by 0 bases; unmatched bases: 8. Germline CDR1 and CDR2: DFQATT and SNEGSKA (reference sequence). This CDR3 spans 15 amino acids. This TCR derives from a human donor in good health, serving as a control. The sample was sorted CD4+, CD8+, or CD8+CD57+ T cells (not recorded which) from PBMCs. V gene TRBV20-1 combines with J gene TRBJ2-3; TRBD2 aligns across 7 bases. The CDR3 sequence: CSAVSYSGSTDTQYF. CDR3 bases: TGCAGTGCTGTCTCCTATAGCGGGAGCACAGATACGCAGTATTTT.